A single sample is the source of the 20 T cell receptor beta chains below, sequenced in a study of patients and donors after allogeneic stem cell transplantation. MiXCR, run by TCRdb on the RT-PCR reads, gives a single entry per CDR3 protein. This table holds a few thousand distinct CDR3 sequences, nearly 4% found once. The specimen sequenced was blood, either unsorted or a sorted T cell fraction (not recorded which). These receptors were collected from a human donor who was either an allogeneic HSCT recipient or a stem cell or donor lymphocyte infusion donor (not recorded which). It is not recorded whose cells these are; they may come from a transplant donor.

A few counts support this clonotype. A much larger clone differs by one base, so this may be a read error. This chain joins TRBV6-5 and TRBJ2-6; 9 bases agree with TRBD1. Germline CDR1 reads MNHEY; CDR2 reads SVGAGI. CDR3 length: 17 residues. The CDR3 sequence is CASSMTGGTAGPNVLTF. The CDR3 region has the DNA TGTGCCAGCAGCATGACAGGGGGTACGGCTGGGCCCAACGTCCTGACTTTC.

This clonotype was counted many times. An end of the junction does not agree with germline; a read error may underlie this. The genes are TRBV20-1 and TRBJ1-2; D is undetermined. CDR3 size: 12 residues. Germline V gives CDR1 DFQATT, CDR2 SNEGSKA (reference sequence). CDR3 bases: TGCAGTGCTAGGGACGTAAACTATGGCTACACTTTC. Its translation is CSARDVNYGYTF.

Points on this clonotype: Since a much larger clone is just one base distant, this may be a read error. This chain connects TRBV7-3 to TRBJ2-1; TRBD2 matches 7 bases. V lost 3 bases to trimming and J lost 6 bases; unmatched junction nucleotides: 8. Germline CDR1 SGHTA, CDR2 FQGTGA. The CDR3 covers 15 residues. CDR3 nucleotide sequence: TGTGCCAGCAGCTTCTCAGCGGGAATTAGCAATGAGCAGTTCTTC. Translating it yields CASSFSAGISNEQFF.

There are many counts of this clonotype. This chain connects TRBV12-3 or TRBV12-4 to TRBJ1-1; the match to TRBD1 covers 9 bases. With 4 bases clipped from V and 0 bases from J, the junction kept 6 bases outside the gene matches. There are 16 residues in the CDR3. The CDR3: CASSSRTGAMNTEAFF. In nucleotides, the CDR3 is TGTGCCAGCAGTTCTAGGACAGGGGCAATGAACACTGAAGCTTTCTTT.

Many counts were recorded for this clonotype. The V call is TRBV9, the J call TRBJ2-5; possibly TRBD1 for D (6 bases). V was clipped by 4 bases and J by 4 bases, with 17 bases between them. CDR1 is SGDLS, CDR2 YYNGEE, per germline. There are 15 residues in the CDR3. For the CDR3, the DNA is TGTGCCAGCAGCCCCTTGGCAGGGGCGGTAGAGACCCAGTACTTC. This translates into CASSPLAGAVETQYF.

This clonotype was seen ten or more times. J is TRBJ2-5 and V is TRBV5-1; maybe TRBD1 (5 bases). The CDR3 is 19 amino acids. Between the trimmed V and J ends, which lost 0 bases and 2 bases, there was a span of 23 bases. CDR1 is SGHRS, CDR2 YFSETQ, per germline. In nucleotides, the CDR3 is TGCGCCAGCAGCTTGGAGGGTAGCAGGGCAGGAGTCCTGCAAGAGACCCAGTACTTC. Translation: CASSLEGSRAGVLQETQYF. The full variable domain, in which reference TRBV5-1 and TRBJ2-5 provide the parts outside the CDR3, is KAGVTQTPRYLIKTRGQQVTLSCSPISGHRSVSWYQQTPGQGLQFLFEYFSETQRNKGNFPGRFSGRQFSNSRSEMNVSTLELGDSALYLCASSLEGSRAGVLQETQYFGPGTRLLVL.

The rearrangement joins TRBV11-3 to TRBJ2-1, with TRBD2 identical over 13 bases. J lost 7 bases, V lost 5 bases, and 14 bases had no gene match. Looked up from germline, CDR1 is SGHNT and CDR2 is YENEEA. CDR3 length equals 18 residues. The chain's CDR3 is CASSPSPRTSGRINEQFF. The CDR3 DNA is TGTGCCAGCAGCCCCTCCCCACGGACTAGCGGGAGAATAAATGAGCAGTTCTTC.

This clonotype was counted at least ten times. The V and J genes are TRBV27 and TRBJ2-7; TRBD2 agrees at 11 bases. CDR1 is MNHEY and CDR2 is SMNVEV in the germline V gene (reference sequence). This CDR3 is 14 amino acids long. J gave up 0 bases and V 10 bases, and 5 bases lay outside the gene matches. DNA for the CDR3: TGTGCCACCCAGACTAGCGGGACCTCCTACGAGCAGTACTTC. This encodes CATQTSGTSYEQYF.

This clonotype was observed many times. J is TRBJ1-5 and V is TRBV19; 9 positions agree with TRBD1. Per germline, CDR1 LNHDA and CDR2 SQIVND (reference sequence). The CDR3 runs to 14 residues. After removal of 3 bases from V and 5 bases from J, the junction contained 2 bases not matched to a gene. CDR3 loop: CASSIWTGDQPQHF. The CDR3 DNA follows: TGTGCCAGTAGTATCTGGACAGGGGATCAGCCCCAGCATTTT.

This clonotype was seen many times. The gene calls are TRBV4-1 and TRBJ2-5; TRBD1 agrees at 8 bases. Trimming removed 5 bases from V and 0 bases from J; junction bases left unmatched: 5. Germline V lookup: CDR1 MGHRA, CDR2 YSYEKL. There are 15 residues in the CDR3. As DNA, the CDR3 is TGCGCCAGCAGCGACAGGGGCTCCAACCAAGAGACCCAGTACTTC. Protein: CASSDRGSNQETQYF.

This clonotype was found a few times. This chain uses TRBV18 with TRBJ2-3; D is unclear. The germline V gene has CDR1 KGHSH and CDR2 LQKENI. V was cut by 2 bases and J by 3 bases, with 3 bases left in between. The CDR3 extends over 12 amino acids. The CDR3 nucleotides are TGTGCCAGCTCACCAGTGACAGATACGCAGTATTTT. The encoded protein is CASSPVTDTQYF.

This clonotype was counted many times. One end of the junction is discordant with germline, which a read error may explain. This chain links TRBV9 with TRBJ2-2; D ambiguous. Germline V CDR1 and CDR2: SGDLS, YYNGEE. This CDR3 spans 14 amino acids. Here the CDR3 reads CASNVDFFTGELFF. As DNA, the CDR3 is TGTGCCAGCAACGTAGATTTTTTCACCGGGGAGCTGTTTTTT.

This clonotype was counted ten times or more. This chain connects TRBV5-1 to TRBJ2-3; 8 nucleotides agree with TRBD1. Germline V gene sequence: CDR1 SGHRS, CDR2 YFSETQ. J gave up 4 bases and V 4 bases, and 5 bases lay outside the gene matches. The CDR3 totals 14 residues. The CDR3 is CASSLTGDADTQYF. CDR3 nucleotide sequence: TGCGCCAGCAGCCTGACAGGGGATGCAGATACGCAGTATTTT.

This clonotype has ten or more counts. V usage is TRBV2 and J usage is TRBJ1-2; D might be TRBD1 (5 bases). Trimming removed 4 bases from V and 4 bases from J, with 13 bases in between. This CDR3 has 14 amino acids. Per the germline V gene, CDR1 is SNHLY and CDR2 is FYNNEI. DNA for the CDR3: TGTGCCAGCAGTGTTATGCAGGGAGGCTATGGCTACACCTTC. This sequence encodes CASSVMQGGYGYTF. The full variable domain, with the rest looked up from reference TRBV2 and TRBJ1-2, is EPEVTQTPSHQVTQMGQEVILRCVPISNHLYFYWYRQILGQKVEFLVSFYNNEISEKSEIFDDQFSVERPDGSNFTLKIRSTKLEDSAMYFCASSVMQGGYGYTFGSGTRLTVV.

This clonotype counts as large. The rearrangement links TRBV4-2 to TRBJ2-2; D not certain. This CDR3 region has 13 residues. The V end lost 4 bases, the J end lost 7 bases, and 10 bases lay between the germline ends. From germline, CDR1 is LGHNA and CDR2 YNFKEQ. The CDR3 sequence: CASSRPTSGELFF. CDR3 DNA: TGTGCCAGCAGCCGCCCGACCAGCGGGGAGCTGTTTTTT.

This clonotype is termed large (0.1 to 1%). The gene calls are TRBV5-6 and TRBJ2-5; 10 nucleotides agree with TRBD2. Germline assignment: CDR1 SGHDT and CDR2 YYEEEE. The V gene end was trimmed by 0 bases and the J gene end by 0 bases; junction bases not matched to a gene: 8. CDR3 size: 18 residues. The CDR3 spells CASSLAALAGPYQETQYF. In DNA form, the CDR3 reads TGTGCCAGCAGCTTGGCTGCACTAGCGGGACCGTACCAAGAGACCCAGTACTTC.

This clonotype was seen ten or more times. The chain links TRBV15 to TRBJ2-7; D may be TRBD1 (6 bases). CDR1 is LNHNV, CDR2 YYDKDF, per germline (reference sequence). The CDR3 has 14 amino acids. Trimming pared 3 bases from V and 2 bases from J, leaving 11 bases between. CDR3 amino acids: CATSRPGHTYEQYF. CDR3 in DNA: TGTGCCACCAGCAGGCCGGGACACACCTACGAGCAGTACTTC.

This clonotype was observed at least ten times. The rearrangement links TRBV6-5 to TRBJ1-2, with a weak D call TRBD1 (6 bases). The CDR3 is 15 residues long. Between the trimmed V and J ends, which lost 0 bases and 8 bases, there was a span of 16 bases. Germline V gene data show CDR1 as MNHEY and CDR2 as SVGAGI. CDR3 sequence reads: CASSYSEAGAEGYTF. The CDR3 DNA sequence: TGTGCCAGCAGTTACTCGGAGGCGGGGGCGGAAGGCTACACCTTC.

This clonotype counts as medium-sized. The chain carries TRBV12-3 or TRBV12-4 and TRBJ2-7; TRBD2 matches 11 bases. The trim removed 1 base at V and 7 bases at J, leaving 6 bases unmatched. The length of the CDR3 is 15 residues. Here the CDR3 DNA reads TGTGCCAGCAGTTTAGGACTAGCGGGGCCCTGGGAGCAGTACTTC. Translated: CASSLGLAGPWEQYF.

This clonotype was observed a handful of times. A much more abundant neighbour one base away suggests this may be a read error. The chain joins TRBV27 to TRBJ1-2; 7 nucleotides align to TRBD1. With V trimmed by 7 bases and J by 1 base, 12 bases remained unmatched. Germline V gene lookup returns CDR1 MNHEY and CDR2 SMNVEV (reference sequence). CDR3 length equals 16 residues. CDR3 nucleotides: TGTGCCAGCAATTCCTTCCCGGGACAGATTAACTATGGCTACACCTTC. Protein: CASNSFPGQINYGYTF.